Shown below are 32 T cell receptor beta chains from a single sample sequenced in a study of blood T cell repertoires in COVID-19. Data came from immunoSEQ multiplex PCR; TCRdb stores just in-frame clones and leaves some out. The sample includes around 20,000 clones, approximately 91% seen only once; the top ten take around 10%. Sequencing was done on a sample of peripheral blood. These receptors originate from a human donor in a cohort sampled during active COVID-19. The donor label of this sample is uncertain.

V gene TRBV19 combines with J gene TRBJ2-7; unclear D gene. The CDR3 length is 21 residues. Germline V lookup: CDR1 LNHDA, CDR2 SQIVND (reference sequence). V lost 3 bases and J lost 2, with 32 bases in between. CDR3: CASSIRVELDSYNFITYEQYF. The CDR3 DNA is TGTGCCAGTAGTATCCGAGTCGAACTCGACTCTTACAATTTCATTACCTACGAGCAGTACTTC. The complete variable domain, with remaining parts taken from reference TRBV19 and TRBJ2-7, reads DGGITQSPKYLFRKEGQNVTLSCEQNLNHDAMYWYRQDPGQGLRLIYYSQIVNDFQKGDIAEGYSVSREKKESFPLTVTSAQKNPTAFYLCASSIRVELDSYNFITYEQYFGPGTRLTVT.

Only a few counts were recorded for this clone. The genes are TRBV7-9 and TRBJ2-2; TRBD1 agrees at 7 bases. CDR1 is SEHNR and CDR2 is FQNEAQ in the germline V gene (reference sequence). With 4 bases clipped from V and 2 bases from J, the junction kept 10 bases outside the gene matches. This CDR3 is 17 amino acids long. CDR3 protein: CASSWEPGQRNTGELFF. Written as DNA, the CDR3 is TGTGCCAGCAGCTGGGAACCGGGACAGAGAAACACCGGGGAGCTGTTTTTT. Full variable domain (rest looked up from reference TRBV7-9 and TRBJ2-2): DTGVSQNPRHKITKRGQNVTFRCDPISEHNRLYWYRQTLGQGPEFLTYFQNEAQLEKSRLLSDRFSAERPKGSFSTLEIQRTEQGDSAMYLCASSWEPGQRNTGELFFGEGSRLTVL.

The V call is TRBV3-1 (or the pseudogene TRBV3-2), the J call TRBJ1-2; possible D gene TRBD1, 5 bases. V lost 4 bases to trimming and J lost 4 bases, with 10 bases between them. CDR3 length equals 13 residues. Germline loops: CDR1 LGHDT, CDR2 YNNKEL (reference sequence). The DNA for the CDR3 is TGTGCCAGCAGCCCACGGGGGTCCTATGGCTACACCTTC. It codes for CASSPRGSYGYTF.

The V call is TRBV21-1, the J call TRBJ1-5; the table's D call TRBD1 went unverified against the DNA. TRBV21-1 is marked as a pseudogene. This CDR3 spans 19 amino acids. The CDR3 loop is CASSKTGTGGTQSNQPQHF. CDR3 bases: TGTGCCAGCAGCAAGACTGGGACAGGGGGCACCCAAAGCAATCAGCCCCAGCATTTT.

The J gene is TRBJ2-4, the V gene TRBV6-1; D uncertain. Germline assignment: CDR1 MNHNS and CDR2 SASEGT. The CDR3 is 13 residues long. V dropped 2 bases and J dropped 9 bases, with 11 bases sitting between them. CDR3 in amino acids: CASSELPSGIQYF. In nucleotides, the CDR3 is TGTGCCAGCAGTGAACTTCCCTCAGGCATTCAGTACTTC.

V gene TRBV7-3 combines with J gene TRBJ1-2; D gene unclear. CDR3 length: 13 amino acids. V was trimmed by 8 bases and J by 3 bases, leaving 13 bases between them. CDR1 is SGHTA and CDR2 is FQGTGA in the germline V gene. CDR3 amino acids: CASRGEGHYGYTF. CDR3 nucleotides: TGTGCCAGCCGAGGAGAGGGTCACTATGGCTACACCTTC.

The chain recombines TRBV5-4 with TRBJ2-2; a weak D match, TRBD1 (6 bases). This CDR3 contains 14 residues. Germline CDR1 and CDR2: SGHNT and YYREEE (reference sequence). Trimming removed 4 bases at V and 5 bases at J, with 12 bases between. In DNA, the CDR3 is TGTGCCAGCAGCGAAGGGGGTGCGACCGGGGAGCTGTTTTTT. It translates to CASSEGGATGELFF.

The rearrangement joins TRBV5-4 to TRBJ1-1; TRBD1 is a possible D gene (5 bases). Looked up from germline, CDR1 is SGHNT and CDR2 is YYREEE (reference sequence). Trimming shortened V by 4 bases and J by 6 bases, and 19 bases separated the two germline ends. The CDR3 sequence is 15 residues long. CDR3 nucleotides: TGTGCCAGCAGCCCGGAAAGGGGTTCGGCGCCTGAAGCTTTCTTT. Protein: CASSPERGSAPEAFF.

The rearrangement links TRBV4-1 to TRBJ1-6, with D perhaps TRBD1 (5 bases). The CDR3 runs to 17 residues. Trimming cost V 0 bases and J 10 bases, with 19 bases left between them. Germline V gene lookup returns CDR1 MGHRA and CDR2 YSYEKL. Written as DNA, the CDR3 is TGCGCCAGCAGCCAAGATTATGGCAGGGAGGCCCGATCACCCCTCCACTTT. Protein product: CASSQDYGREARSPLHF.

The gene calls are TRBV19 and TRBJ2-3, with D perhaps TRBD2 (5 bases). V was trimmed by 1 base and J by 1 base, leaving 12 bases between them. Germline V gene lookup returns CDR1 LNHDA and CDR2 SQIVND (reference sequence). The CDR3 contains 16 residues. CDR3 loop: CASSIAGWGGTDTQYF. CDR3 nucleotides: TGTGCCAGTAGTATAGCGGGGTGGGGAGGCACAGATACGCAGTATTTT.

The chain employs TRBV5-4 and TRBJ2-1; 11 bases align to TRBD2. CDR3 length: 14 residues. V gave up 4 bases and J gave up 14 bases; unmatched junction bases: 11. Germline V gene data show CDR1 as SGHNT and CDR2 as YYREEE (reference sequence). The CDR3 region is CASSEGLAARNEFF. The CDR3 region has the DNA TGTGCCAGCAGCGAGGGACTAGCGGCAAGAAACGAGTTCTTC.

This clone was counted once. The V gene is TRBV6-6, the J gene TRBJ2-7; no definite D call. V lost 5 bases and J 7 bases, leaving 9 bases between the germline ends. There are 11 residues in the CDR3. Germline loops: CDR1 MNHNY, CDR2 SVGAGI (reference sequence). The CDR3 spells CASSPAREQYF. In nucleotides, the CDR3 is TGTGCCAGCAGTCCCGCGAGGGAGCAGTACTTC.

CDR3: CASGTQGTDTQYF. The DNA of the CDR3 is TGTGCCAGCGGAACACAGGGCACAGATACGCAGTATTTT. The chain employs TRBV9 and TRBJ2-3; D might be TRBD1 (5 bases). Germline V gives CDR1 SGDLS, CDR2 YYNGEE. The CDR3 extends over 13 amino acids. V shed 7 bases and J shed 1 base, with 10 bases lying between them.

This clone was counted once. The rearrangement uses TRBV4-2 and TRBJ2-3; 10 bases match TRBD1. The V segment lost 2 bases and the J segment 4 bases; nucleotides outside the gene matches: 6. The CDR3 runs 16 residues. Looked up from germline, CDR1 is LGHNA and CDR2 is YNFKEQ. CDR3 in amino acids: CASSQSWTGGSDTQYF. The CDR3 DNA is TGTGCCAGCAGCCAAAGCTGGACAGGGGGTTCAGATACGCAGTATTTT.

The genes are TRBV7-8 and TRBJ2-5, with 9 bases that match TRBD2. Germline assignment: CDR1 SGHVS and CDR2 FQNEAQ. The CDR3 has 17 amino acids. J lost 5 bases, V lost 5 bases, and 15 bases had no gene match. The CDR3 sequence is CASSPRAAGGFLETQYF. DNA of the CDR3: TGTGCCAGCAGCCCTCGTGCAGCGGGAGGCTTTCTGGAGACCCAGTACTTC. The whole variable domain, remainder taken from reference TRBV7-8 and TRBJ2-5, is GAGVSQSPRYKVAKRGQDVALRCDPISGHVSLFWYQQALGQGPEFLTYFQNEAQLDKSGLPSDRFFAERPEGSVSTLKIQRTQQEDSAVYLCASSPRAAGGFLETQYFGPGTRLLVL.

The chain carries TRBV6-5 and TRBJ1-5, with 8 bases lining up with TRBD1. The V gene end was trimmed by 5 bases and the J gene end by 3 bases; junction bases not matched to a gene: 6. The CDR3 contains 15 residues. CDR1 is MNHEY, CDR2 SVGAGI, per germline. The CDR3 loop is CASSTDRGFNQPQHF. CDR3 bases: TGTGCCAGCAGTACTGACAGGGGATTCAATCAGCCCCAGCATTTT.

Written as DNA, the CDR3 is TGTGCCAGCACCCGGGGGGGAAATCAGCCCCAGCATTTT. Residues: CASTRGGNQPQHF. The chain uses TRBV7-8 and TRBJ1-5, with TRBD1 as a possible D gene (5 bases). This CDR3 region has 13 residues. The V gene lost 7 bases and the J gene lost 4 bases, with 11 bases spanning the gap. CDR1 and CDR2 from the germline V gene are SGHVS and FQNEAQ. The whole variable domain, filled in from reference TRBV7-8 and TRBJ1-5, reads GAGVSQSPRYKVAKRGQDVALRCDPISGHVSLFWYQQALGQGPEFLTYFQNEAQLDKSGLPSDRFFAERPEGSVSTLKIQRTQQEDSAVYLCASTRGGNQPQHFGDGTRLSIL.

The CDR3: CASSTLRPSGGYNEQFF. CDR3 sequence (DNA): TGTGCCAGCAGCACCCTTAGGCCTAGCGGGGGTTACAATGAGCAGTTCTTC. The chain is built from TRBV7-9 and TRBJ2-1, with 10 bases aligning to TRBD2. CDR3 length equals 17 residues. Trimming at V came to 5 bases and at J to 4 bases, leaving 11 bases not matched to a gene. Germline V CDR1 and CDR2: SEHNR, FQNEAQ (reference sequence).

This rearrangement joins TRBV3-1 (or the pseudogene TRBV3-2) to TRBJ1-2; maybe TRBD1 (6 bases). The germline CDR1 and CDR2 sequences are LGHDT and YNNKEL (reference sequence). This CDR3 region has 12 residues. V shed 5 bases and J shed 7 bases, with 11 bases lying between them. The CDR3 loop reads CASSARQAGYTF. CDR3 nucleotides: TGTGCCAGCAGCGCCCGACAGGCTGGCTACACCTTC.

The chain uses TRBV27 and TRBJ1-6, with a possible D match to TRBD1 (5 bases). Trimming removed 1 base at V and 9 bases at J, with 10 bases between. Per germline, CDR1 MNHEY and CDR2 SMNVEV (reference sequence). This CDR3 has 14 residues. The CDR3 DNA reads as TGTGCCAGCAGTTTATTACAGGAGGGTTCACCCCTCCACTTT. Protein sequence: CASSLLQEGSPLHF.

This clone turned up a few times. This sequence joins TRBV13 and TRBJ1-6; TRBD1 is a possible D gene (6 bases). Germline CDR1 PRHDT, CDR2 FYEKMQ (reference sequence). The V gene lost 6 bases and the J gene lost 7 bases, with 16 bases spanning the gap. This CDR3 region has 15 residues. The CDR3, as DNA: TGTGCCAGCAGAACTAGGGGGGGCAGGAATTCACCCCTCCACTTT. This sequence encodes CASRTRGGRNSPLHF.

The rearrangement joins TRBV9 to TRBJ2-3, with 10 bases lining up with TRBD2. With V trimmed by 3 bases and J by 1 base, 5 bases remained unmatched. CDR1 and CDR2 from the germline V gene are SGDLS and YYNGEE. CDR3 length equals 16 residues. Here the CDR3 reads CASSATSGQGTDTQYF. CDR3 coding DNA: TGTGCCAGCAGCGCGACTAGCGGGCAGGGCACAGATACGCAGTATTTT.

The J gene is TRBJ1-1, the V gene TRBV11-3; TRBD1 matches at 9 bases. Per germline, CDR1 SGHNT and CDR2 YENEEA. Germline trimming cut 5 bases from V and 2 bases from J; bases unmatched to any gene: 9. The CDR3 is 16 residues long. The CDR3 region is CASSRRQGGVNTEAFF. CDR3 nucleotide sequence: TGTGCCAGCAGCCGGAGACAGGGGGGCGTTAACACTGAAGCTTTCTTT.

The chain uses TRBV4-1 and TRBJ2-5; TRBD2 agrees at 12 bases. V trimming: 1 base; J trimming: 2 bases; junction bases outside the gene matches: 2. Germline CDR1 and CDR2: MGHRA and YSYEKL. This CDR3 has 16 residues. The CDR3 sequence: CASSQGLAGGQETQYF. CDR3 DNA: TGCGCCAGCAGCCAAGGTCTAGCGGGAGGGCAAGAGACCCAGTACTTC.

This CDR3 is CASKPSGGPYEQYF. The CDR3 DNA follows: TGTGCCAGCAAACCCTCGGGAGGGCCCTACGAGCAGTACTTC. This sequence joins TRBV7-2 and TRBJ2-7, with 8 bases lining up with TRBD2. CDR1 SGHTA and CDR2 FQGNSA come from the germline V gene. Trimming at V came to 7 bases and at J to 2 bases, leaving 7 bases not matched to a gene. CDR3 length: 14 residues.

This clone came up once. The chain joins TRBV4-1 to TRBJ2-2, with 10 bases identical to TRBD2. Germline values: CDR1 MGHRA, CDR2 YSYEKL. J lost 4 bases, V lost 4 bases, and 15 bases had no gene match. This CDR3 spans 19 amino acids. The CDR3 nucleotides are TGCGCCAGCAGCCCAAAAAAACCCGGGACTAGCGTCATCACCGGGGAGCTGTTTTTT. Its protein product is CASSPKKPGTSVITGELFF.

The CDR3 is CASSKVKNRGNEQFF. In nucleotides, the CDR3 is TGTGCCAGCAGCAAAGTGAAGAACCGGGGGAATGAGCAGTTCTTC. J is TRBJ2-1 and V is TRBV6-5; D might be TRBD2 (6 bases). Looked up from germline, CDR1 is MNHEY and CDR2 is SVGAGI. CDR3 size: 15 residues. V was cut by 6 bases and J by 7 bases, with 19 bases left in between.

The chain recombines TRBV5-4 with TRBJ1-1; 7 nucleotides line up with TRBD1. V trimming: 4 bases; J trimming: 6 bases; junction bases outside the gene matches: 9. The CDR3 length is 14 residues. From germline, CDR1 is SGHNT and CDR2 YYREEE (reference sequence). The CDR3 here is CASSPDRDWPEAFF. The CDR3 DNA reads TGTGCCAGCAGCCCCGACAGGGATTGGCCTGAAGCTTTCTTT.

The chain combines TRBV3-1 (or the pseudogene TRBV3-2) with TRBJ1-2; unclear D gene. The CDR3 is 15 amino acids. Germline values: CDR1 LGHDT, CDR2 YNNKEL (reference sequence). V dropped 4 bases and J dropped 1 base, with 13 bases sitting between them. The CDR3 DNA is TGTGCCAGCAGCCCGCACGAGGTGGATAACTATGGCTACACCTTC. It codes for CASSPHEVDNYGYTF.

The CDR3 spells CASSPGGSLQETQYF. CDR3 coding DNA: TGTGCCAGCAGCCCGGGGGGGTCCCTCCAAGAGACCCAGTACTTC. The chain employs TRBV5-4 and TRBJ2-5; 8 bases align to TRBD2. CDR3 length equals 15 residues. V was pared by 4 bases and J by 1 base, with 6 bases of the junction left unmatched. Germline assignment: CDR1 SGHNT and CDR2 YYREEE (reference sequence).

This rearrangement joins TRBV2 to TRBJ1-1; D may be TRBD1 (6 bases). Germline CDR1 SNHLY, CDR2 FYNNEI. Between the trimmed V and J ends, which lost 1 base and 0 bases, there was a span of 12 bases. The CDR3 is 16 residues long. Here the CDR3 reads CASSEEGWDMNTEAFF. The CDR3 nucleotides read TGTGCCAGCAGTGAAGAAGGATGGGACATGAACACTGAAGCTTTCTTT. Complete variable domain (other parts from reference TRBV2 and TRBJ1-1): EPEVTQTPSHQVTQMGQEVILRCVPISNHLYFYWYRQILGQKVEFLVSFYNNEISEKSEIFDDQFSVERPDGSNFTLKIRSTKLEDSAMYFCASSEEGWDMNTEAFFGQGTRLTVV.

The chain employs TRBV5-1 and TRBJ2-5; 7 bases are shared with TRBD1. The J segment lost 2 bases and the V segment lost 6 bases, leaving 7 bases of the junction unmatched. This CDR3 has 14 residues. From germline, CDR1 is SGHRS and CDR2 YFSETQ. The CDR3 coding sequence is TGCGCCAGCATACCAACAGGGGAACAAGAGACCCAGTACTTC. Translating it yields CASIPTGEQETQYF.